The clone carrying this T cell receptor beta chain appeared a few times. The antigen remains unidentified. The unexposed donors gave CD4+ T cells in about 2011-2018, prior to COVID-19. CD4+ T cells were isolated from the cells after 10 days of culture. On days 3 and 7, cultures got half fresh IL-2 medium. The source of the sample is a study of CD4 T cells in relation to SARS-CoV-2 and coronaviruses. The CDR3 is 14 amino acids. CDR1 LGHDT and CDR2 YNNKEL come from the germline V gene (reference sequence). V dropped 3 bases and J dropped 7 bases, with 12 bases sitting between them. This table comes from immunoSEQ multiplex PCR, and its TCRdb copy is limited to in-frame clones, with some not included. This table has some 30,000 clones, about 70% appearing once.

Sequencing was carried out using CD4+ T cells from PBMCs, cultured in vitro. The rearrangement links TRBV3-1 (or the pseudogene TRBV3-2) to TRBJ2-2; TRBD2 might be the D (6 bases). The TCR sequence derives from a human donor in good health. CDR3 residues: CASSHGGRSGELFF. The CDR3 coding sequence is TGTGCCAGCAGCCATGGGGGGAGGAGCGGGGAGCTGTTTTTT.